This T cell receptor (beta chain) originates from a study of cytomegalovirus exposure and HLA in healthy donors. Study-wide points: Rarity marked most TCR sequences, yet some public TCRs occurred in many donors. The authors confirmed in vitro that a few CMV-associated chains were specific for CMV antigens. The study put around 180 TCR beta chains on its list as cytomegalovirus-associated.

Some clones are missing from TCRdb's copy, which holds only in-frame ones; the method was immunoSEQ multiplex PCR. The data show 110,000 to 150,000 clones, about 90% seen once. This CDR3 comprises 15 residues. V gave up 5 bases and J gave up 4 bases, with 17 bases separating them. Germline V lookup: CDR1 SGHTA, CDR2 FQGNSA. Concerning this clone itself: Its antigen is not known.

The chain joins TRBV7-2 to TRBJ1-1, with a weak D call TRBD1 (5 bases). Sequenced input: PBMCs. This sequence was found in a woman in her thirties in good health and CMV-seropositive. CDR3 residues: CASSPHRSVGTEAFF. Written as DNA, the CDR3 is TGTGCCAGCAGCCCACACAGGAGTGTTGGCACTGAAGCTTTCTTT.